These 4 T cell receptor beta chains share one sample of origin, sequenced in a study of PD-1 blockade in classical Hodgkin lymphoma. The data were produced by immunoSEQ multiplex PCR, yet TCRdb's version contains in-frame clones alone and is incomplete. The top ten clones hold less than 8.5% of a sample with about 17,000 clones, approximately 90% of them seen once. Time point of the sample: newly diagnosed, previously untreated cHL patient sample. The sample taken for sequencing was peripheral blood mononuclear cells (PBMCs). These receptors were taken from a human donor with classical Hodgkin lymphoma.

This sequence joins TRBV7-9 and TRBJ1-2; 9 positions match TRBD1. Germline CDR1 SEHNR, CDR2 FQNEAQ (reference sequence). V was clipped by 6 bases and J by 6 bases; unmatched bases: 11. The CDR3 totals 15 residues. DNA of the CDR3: TGTGCCAGCAGGCATTTCGGACAGGGGTCGGATGGCTACACCTTC. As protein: CASRHFGQGSDGYTF.

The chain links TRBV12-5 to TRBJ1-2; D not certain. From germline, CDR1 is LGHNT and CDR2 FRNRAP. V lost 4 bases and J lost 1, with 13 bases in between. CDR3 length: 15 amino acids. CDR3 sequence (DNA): TGTGCTAGTGGTTCACCTCGGACCGGTAACTATGGCTACACCTTC. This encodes CASGSPRTGNYGYTF. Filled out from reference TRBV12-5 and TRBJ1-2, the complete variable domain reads DARVTQTPRHKVTEMGQEVTMRCQPILGHNTVFWYRQTMMQGLELLAYFRNRAPLDDSGMPKDRFSAEMPDATLATLKIQPSEPRDSAVYFCASGSPRTGNYGYTFGSGTRLTVV.

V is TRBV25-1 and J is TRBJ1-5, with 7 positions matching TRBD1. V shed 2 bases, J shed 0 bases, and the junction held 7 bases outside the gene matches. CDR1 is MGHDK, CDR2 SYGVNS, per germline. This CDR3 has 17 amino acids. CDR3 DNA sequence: TGTGCCAGCAGTGAAACGGGACAGACTTATAGCAATCAGCCCCAGCATTTT. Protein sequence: CASSETGQTYSNQPQHF.

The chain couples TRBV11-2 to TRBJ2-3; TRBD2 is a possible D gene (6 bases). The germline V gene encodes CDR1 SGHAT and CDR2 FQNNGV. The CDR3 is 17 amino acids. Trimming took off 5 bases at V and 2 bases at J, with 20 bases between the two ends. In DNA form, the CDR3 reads TGTGCCAGCAGCACCCCCTCCCTAGCGCTTAACACAGATACGCAGTATTTT. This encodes CASSTPSLALNTDTQYF.